This is a list of T cell receptor beta chains from one sample in a study of molecular identifiers for immune sequencing clone quantification. TCRdb ran MiXCR on the PCR reads and lists one entry per CDR3 protein. The sample lists over 600,000 distinct CDR3 sequences, 15% to 20% seen once, with roughly 0.83% in the top ten. Material for sequencing was naive CD8+ T cells from blood, with Jurkat cell RNA spiked in. Receptor source: a human donor in good health. Some libraries in this study had Jurkat cell RNA spiked in. CDR3s include the opening cysteine and the closing phenylalanine or tryptophan. A D gene is named only where the DNA matches it firmly. Size is omitted from some rows. Given values are once, few, many or a class for expanded clones.

cdr3_nt cdr3_aa j_call v_call clone_size d_call
TGTGCCAGCAGCCGGGACGGAGCGACTTTCTTT CASSRDGATFF TRBJ1-1 TRBV5-5 many .
TGTGCCAGCAGTGAAATGGCCTACGAGCAGTACTTC CASSEMAYEQYF TRBJ2-7 TRBV6-1 . .
TGTGCCAGCAGTTACTCATTAATTTCAGTCGAGCAGTACTTC CASSYSLISVEQYF TRBJ2-7 TRBV6-5 many .
TGTGCCAGGAGGGGGTTTCGGGTTTGGACGAGCAATCAGCCCCAGCATTTT CARRGFRVWTSNQPQHF TRBJ1-5 TRBV12-3/TRBV12-4 few .
TGTGCCAGCACGGGGGTCGGCAGGGGTTCCGTCGAGCAGTACTTC CASTGVGRGSVEQYF TRBJ2-7 TRBV11-2 . .
TGTGCCAGCAGTTCCACGACTAGCAGAGAGACCCAGTACTTC CASSSTTSRETQYF TRBJ2-5 TRBV6-5 many TRBD2
TGTGCCACCAGCAGACTCGACAGGGTTGATCAGCCCCAGCATTTT CATSRLDRVDQPQHF TRBJ1-5 TRBV15 . TRBD1
TGTGCCAGCAGTGGAGTGGGCGACAACTATGGCTACACCTTC CASSGVGDNYGYTF TRBJ1-2 TRBV2 many .
TGTGCCAGCAGTGAATTGACCGCGCATGGAACTGAAGCTTTCTTT CASSELTAHGTEAFF TRBJ1-1 TRBV2 many .
TGTGCTAGCAGCGCCGGGACTAGCGGATACGAGCAGTACTTC CASSAGTSGYEQYF TRBJ2-7 TRBV7-7 many TRBD2
TGTGCCAGCAGTTCACCCCTGCCGTCCAGACAGGGTGCCTACAATGAGCAGTTCTTC CASSSPLPSRQGAYNEQFF TRBJ2-1 TRBV28 . TRBD1
TGTGCCAGCAGTCCTCCGGGACAGGGGAGTCAGCCCCAGCATTTT CASSPPGQGSQPQHF TRBJ1-5 TRBV6-2/TRBV6-3 . TRBD1
TGTGCCAGCAGCCAAGTAGGGGTAGCTGACTTCCACACCGGGGAGCTGTTTTTT CASSQVGVADFHTGELFF TRBJ2-2 TRBV3-1 many .
TGTGCCAGCACCCTCGGTGGCACCAGTAGCTACACCTTC CASTLGGTSSYTF TRBJ1-2 TRBV5-4 few .
TGTGCCAGTAGAGACAGGTTCACAGATACGCAGTATTTT CASRDRFTDTQYF TRBJ2-3 TRBV19 many .
TGTGCCAGCAGCTTCGTAGCTGGCGTTTCATCCTACGAGCAGTACTTC CASSFVAGVSSYEQYF TRBJ2-7 TRBV27 . .
TGTGCCAGCAGGACGGGGGGTACGATGAACACTGAAGCTTTCTTT CASRTGGTMNTEAFF TRBJ1-1 TRBV7-9 many .